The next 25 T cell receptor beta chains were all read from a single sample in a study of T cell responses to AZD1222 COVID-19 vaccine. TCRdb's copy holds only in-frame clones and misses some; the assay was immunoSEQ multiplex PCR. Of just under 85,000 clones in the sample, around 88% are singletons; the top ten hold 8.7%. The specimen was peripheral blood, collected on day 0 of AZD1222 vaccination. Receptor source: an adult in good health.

The CDR3 bases are TGCGCCAGCAGTGAGTCCGGGAAAGAGACCCAGTACTTC. It is translated as CASSESGKETQYF. J is TRBJ2-5 and V is TRBV10-1, with D possibly TRBD2 on 5 matching bases. The CDR3 has 13 residues. Germline values: CDR1 WNHNN, CDR2 SYGVQD (reference sequence). V was shortened by 0 bases and J by 3 bases, with 5 bases between the two germline ends.

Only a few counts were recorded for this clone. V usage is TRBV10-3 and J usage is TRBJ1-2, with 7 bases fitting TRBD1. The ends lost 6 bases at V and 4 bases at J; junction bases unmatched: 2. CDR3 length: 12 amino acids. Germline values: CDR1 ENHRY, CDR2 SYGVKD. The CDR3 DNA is TGTGCCATCAGCCGGGACAGCTATGGCTACACCTTC. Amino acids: CAISRDSYGYTF.

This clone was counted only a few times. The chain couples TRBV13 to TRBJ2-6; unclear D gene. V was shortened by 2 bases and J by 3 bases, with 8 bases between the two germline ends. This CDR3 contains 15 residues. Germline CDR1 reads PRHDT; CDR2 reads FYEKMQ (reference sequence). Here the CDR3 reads CASSLLGFGANVLTF. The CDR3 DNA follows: TGTGCCAGCAGCTTACTTGGGTTTGGGGCCAACGTCCTGACTTTC.

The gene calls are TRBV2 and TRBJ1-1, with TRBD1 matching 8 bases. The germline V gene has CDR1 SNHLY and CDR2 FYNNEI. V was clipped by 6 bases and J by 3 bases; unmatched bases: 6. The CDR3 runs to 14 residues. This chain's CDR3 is CASSRDRWDTEAFF. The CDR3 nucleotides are TGTGCCAGCAGCCGGGACAGGTGGGACACTGAAGCTTTCTTT.

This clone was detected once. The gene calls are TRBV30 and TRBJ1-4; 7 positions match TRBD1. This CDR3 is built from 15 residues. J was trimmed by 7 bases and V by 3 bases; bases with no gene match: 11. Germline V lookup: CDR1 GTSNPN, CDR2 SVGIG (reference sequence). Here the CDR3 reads CAWRDPRGLVEKLFF. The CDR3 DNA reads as TGTGCCTGGAGGGATCCTAGGGGGCTGGTTGAAAAACTGTTTTTT.

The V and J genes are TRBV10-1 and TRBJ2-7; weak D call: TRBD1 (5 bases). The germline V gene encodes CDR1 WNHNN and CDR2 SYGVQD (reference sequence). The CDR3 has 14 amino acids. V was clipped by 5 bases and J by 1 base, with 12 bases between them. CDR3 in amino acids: CASSRDSASYEQYF. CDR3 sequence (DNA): TGCGCCAGCAGTCGCGACAGCGCGTCCTACGAGCAGTACTTC.

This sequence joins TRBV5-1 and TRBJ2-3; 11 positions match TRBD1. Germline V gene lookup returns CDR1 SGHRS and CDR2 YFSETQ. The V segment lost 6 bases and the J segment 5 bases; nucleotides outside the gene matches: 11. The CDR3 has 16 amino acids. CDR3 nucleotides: TGCGCCAGCACACGGACCGGGACAGGGGGTGGAGATACGCAGTATTTT. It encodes CASTRTGTGGGDTQYF.

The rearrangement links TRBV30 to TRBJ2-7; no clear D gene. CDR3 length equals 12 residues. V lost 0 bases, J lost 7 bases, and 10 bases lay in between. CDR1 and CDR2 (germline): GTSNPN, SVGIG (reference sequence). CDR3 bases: TGTGCCTGGAGTGTAAGCGTGGGGGAGCAGTACTTC. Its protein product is CAWSVSVGEQYF.

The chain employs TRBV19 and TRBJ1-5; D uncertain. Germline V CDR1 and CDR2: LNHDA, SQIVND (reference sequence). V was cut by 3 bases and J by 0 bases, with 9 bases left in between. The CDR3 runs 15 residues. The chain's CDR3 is CASSMGTSSNQPQHF. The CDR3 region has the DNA TGTGCCAGTAGTATGGGAACGTCTAGCAATCAGCCCCAGCATTTT.

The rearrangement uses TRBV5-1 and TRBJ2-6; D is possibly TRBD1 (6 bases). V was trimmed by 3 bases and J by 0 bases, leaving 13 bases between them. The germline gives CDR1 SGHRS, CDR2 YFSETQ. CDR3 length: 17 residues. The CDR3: CASSSRTASSGANVLTF. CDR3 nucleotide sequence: TGCGCCAGCAGCTCCCGGACAGCCAGCTCTGGGGCCAACGTCCTGACTTTC.

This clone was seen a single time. CDR3 residues: CASSPKPDRYEQYF. For the CDR3, the DNA is TGTGCCAGCAGCCCCAAGCCGGACAGGTACGAGCAGTACTTC. The genes are TRBV7-6 and TRBJ2-7; 7 bases are shared with TRBD1. V gave up 5 bases and J gave up 4 bases; unmatched junction bases: 8. Germline CDR1 is SGHVS and CDR2 is FNYEAQ. The CDR3 consists of 14 residues.

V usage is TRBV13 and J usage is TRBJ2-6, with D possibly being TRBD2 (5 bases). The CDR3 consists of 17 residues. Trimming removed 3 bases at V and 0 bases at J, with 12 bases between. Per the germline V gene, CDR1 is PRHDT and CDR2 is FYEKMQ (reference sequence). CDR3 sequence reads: CASSFSGLRSGANVLTF. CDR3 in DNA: TGTGCCAGCAGCTTCAGCGGACTGCGCTCTGGGGCCAACGTCCTGACTTTC.

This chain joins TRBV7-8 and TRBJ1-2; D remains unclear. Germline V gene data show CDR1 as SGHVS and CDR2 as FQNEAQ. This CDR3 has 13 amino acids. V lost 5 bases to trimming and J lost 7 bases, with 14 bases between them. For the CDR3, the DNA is TGTGCCAGCAGCCTTGGAGGGAACACTGGCTACACCTTC. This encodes CASSLGGNTGYTF.

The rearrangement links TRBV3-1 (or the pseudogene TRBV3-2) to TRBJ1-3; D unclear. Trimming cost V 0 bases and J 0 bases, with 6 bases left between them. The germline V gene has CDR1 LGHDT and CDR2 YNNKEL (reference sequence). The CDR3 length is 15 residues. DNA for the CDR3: TGTGCCAGCAGCCAAGACAGAAGCTCTGGAAACACCATATATTTT. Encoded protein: CASSQDRSSGNTIYF.

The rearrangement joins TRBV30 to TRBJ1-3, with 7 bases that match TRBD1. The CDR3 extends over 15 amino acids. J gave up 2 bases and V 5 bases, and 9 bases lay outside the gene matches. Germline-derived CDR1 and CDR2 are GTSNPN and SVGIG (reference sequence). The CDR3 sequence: CAWAPGGGTGNTIYF. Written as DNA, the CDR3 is TGTGCCTGGGCCCCAGGGGGTGGGACTGGAAACACCATATATTTT.

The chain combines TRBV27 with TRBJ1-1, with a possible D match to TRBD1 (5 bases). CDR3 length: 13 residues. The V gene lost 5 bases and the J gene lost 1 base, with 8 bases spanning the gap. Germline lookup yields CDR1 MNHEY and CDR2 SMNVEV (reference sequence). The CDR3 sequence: CASSRQGNTEAFF. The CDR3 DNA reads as TGTGCCAGCAGTCGTCAGGGGAACACTGAAGCTTTCTTT.

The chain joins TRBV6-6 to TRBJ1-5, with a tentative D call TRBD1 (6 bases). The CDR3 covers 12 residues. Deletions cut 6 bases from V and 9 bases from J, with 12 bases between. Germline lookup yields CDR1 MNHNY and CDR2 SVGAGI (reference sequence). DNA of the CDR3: TGTGCCAGCAGGGAGGGGGGGTGGCCCCAGCATTTT. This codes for CASREGGWPQHF.

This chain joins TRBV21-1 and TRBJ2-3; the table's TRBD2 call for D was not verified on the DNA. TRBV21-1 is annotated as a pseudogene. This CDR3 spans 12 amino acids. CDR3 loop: CPISGSTDTQYF. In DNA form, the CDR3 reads TGCCCGATTAGCGGGAGTACAGATACGCAGTATTTT.

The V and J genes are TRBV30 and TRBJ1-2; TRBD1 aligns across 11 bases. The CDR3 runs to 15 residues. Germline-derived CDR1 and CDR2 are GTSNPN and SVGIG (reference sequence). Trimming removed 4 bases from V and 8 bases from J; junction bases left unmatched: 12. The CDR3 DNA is TGTGCCTGGACCCCCGGGACAGGGGGTTGTCGCGGCTACACCTTC. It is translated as CAWTPGTGGCRGYTF.

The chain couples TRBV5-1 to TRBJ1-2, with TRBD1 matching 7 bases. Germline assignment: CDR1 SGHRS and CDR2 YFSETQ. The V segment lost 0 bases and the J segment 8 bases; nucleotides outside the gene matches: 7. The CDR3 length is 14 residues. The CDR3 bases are TGCGCCAGCAGCTTGGAGGGGGCATTGGGAGGCTACACCTTC. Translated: CASSLEGALGGYTF.

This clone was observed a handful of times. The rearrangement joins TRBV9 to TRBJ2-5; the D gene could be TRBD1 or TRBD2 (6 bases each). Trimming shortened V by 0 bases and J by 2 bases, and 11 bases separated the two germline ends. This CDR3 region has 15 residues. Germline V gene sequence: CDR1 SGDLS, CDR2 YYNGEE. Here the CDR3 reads CASSVVGGHQETQYF. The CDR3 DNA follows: TGTGCCAGCAGCGTAGTTGGGGGGCATCAAGAGACCCAGTACTTC.

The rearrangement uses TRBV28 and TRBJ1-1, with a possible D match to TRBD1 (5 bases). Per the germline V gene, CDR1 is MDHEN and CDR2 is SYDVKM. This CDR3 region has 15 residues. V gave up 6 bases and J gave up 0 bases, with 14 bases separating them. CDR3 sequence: CASSSWGLLNTEAFF. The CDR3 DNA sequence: TGTGCCAGCAGCTCTTGGGGACTGTTGAACACTGAAGCTTTCTTT.

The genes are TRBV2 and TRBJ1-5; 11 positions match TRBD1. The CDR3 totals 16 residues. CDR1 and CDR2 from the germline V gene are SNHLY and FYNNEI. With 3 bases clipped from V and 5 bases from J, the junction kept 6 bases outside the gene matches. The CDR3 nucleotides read TGTGCCAGCAGTGAGGACAGGGGGCGTTTGGATCAGCCCCAGCATTTT. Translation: CASSEDRGRLDQPQHF.

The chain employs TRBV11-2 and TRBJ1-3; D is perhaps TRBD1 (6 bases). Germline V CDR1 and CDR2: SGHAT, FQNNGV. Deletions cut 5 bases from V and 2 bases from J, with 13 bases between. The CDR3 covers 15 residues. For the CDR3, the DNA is TGTGCCAGCAGCCCCCTGACAGGTGCTGGAAACACCATATATTTT. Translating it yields CASSPLTGAGNTIYF.

As DNA, the CDR3 is TGTGCCATCAGGGGGGCAGACGAAGAAAAACTGTTTTTT. It translates to CAIRGADEEKLFF. The chain couples TRBV10-3 to TRBJ1-4, with D perhaps matching TRBD1 (6 bases). The CDR3 is made up of 13 amino acids. CDR1 and CDR2 (germline): ENHRY, SYGVKD. V lost 6 bases and J lost 8, with 13 bases in between.